This T cell receptor (beta chain) was identified in a study of OX40 agonist ivuxolimab in advanced cancers. Profiling relied on immunoSEQ multiplex PCR, and the TCRdb table lists in-frame clones only, not all of them. The table lists about 63,000 clones, around nine tenths of them singletons. Deletions cut 6 bases from V and 6 bases from J, with 15 bases between. Germline CDR1 MNHEY, CDR2 SMNVEV (reference sequence). There are 13 residues in the CDR3. To note about this clone: Its antigen is as yet unknown.

Study findings and constraints: The specificity for antigen of the expanded peripheral T cells was not determined.

This chain connects TRBV27 to TRBJ2-7; D remains unclear. The receptor was derived from an adult with an advanced solid tumor such as melanoma, head and neck, liver or kidney cancer. This material consisted of CD4+ or CD8+ T cells sorted from blood, taken in a trial of the OX40 agonist ivuxolimab. In DNA, the CDR3 is TGTGCCAGCAGCACCGCCTTAGGAAGCGAGCAGTACTTC. This translates into CASSTALGSEQYF.